A single sample is the source of the 26 T cell receptor beta chains below, sequenced in a study of T cell responses to AZD1222 COVID-19 vaccine. Repertoires were generated with immunoSEQ multiplex PCR, while TCRdb's copy carries only in-frame clones and drops some. This sample has approximately 130,000 clones, with approximately 90% found just once. Sequencing used peripheral blood, obtained on day 0 of MenACWY control vaccination. The source of these receptors is an adult in good health.

The chain employs TRBV5-1 and TRBJ1-2; 10 bases agree with TRBD1. The CDR3 length is 15 residues. J gave up 6 bases and V 1 base, and 6 bases lay outside the gene matches. Germline V gives CDR1 SGHRS, CDR2 YFSETQ. CDR3 coding DNA: TGCGCCAGCAGCTTGCGGACAGGGGGGCTGGATGGCTACACCTTC. It specifies CASSLRTGGLDGYTF.

J is TRBJ2-7 and V is TRBV7-3; D is unclear. V was pared by 4 bases and J by 3 bases, with 10 bases between. The CDR3 has 13 amino acids. Germline lookup yields CDR1 SGHTA and CDR2 FQGTGA. The CDR3 loop is CASSSQDGYEQYF. The CDR3 DNA reads as TGTGCCAGCAGCTCCCAAGACGGCTACGAGCAGTACTTC.

The CDR3 region is CASSDDSNQPQHF. The CDR3 DNA is TGTGCCAGCAGCGACGATAGCAATCAGCCCCAGCATTTT. The J gene is TRBJ1-5, the V gene TRBV12-3 or TRBV12-4, with no clear D. This CDR3 region has 13 residues. V was trimmed by 6 bases and J by 0 bases, leaving 6 bases between them.

The chain employs TRBV27 and TRBJ1-5; 11 nucleotides agree with TRBD1. Trimming took 5 bases from V and 2 from J; bases not matched to a gene: 5. The V gene's germline CDR1 is MNHEY and CDR2 SMNVEV (reference sequence). CDR3 length equals 16 residues. The CDR3 nucleotides are TGTGCCAGCAGTCCACGGACAGGGGGCGGCAATCAGCCCCAGCATTTT. This translates into CASSPRTGGGNQPQHF.

V gene TRBV5-6 combines with J gene TRBJ1-2, with D possibly matching TRBD1 (5 bases). The CDR3 is 14 amino acids. The germline V and J ends were trimmed by 3 bases and 0 bases, with 9 bases remaining between them. Germline V CDR1 and CDR2: SGHDT, YYEEEE. The CDR3 loop reads CASSSQASNYGYTF. CDR3 nucleotides: TGTGCCAGCAGCTCACAGGCTTCTAACTATGGCTACACCTTC. The whole variable domain, filled in from reference TRBV5-6 and TRBJ1-2, reads DAGVTQSPTHLIKTRGQQVTLRCSPKSGHDTVSWYQQALGQGPQFIFQYYEEEERQRGNFPDRFSGHQFPNYSSELNVNALLLGDSALYLCASSSQASNYGYTFGSGTRLTVV.

The rearrangement uses TRBV7-3 and TRBJ2-7, with D possibly matching TRBD1 (6 bases). The length of the CDR3 is 14 residues. Per germline, CDR1 SGHTA and CDR2 FQGTGA. With 5 bases removed from V and 4 bases from J, the gap between germline ends came to 15 bases. The CDR3 nucleotides are TGTGCCAGCAGCGTTCAGGGGAACAATTACGAGCAGTACTTC. Residues: CASSVQGNNYEQYF. The entire variable domain, with the rest obtained from reference TRBV7-3 and TRBJ2-7, is as follows: GAGVSQTPSNKVTEKGKYVELRCDPISGHTALYWYRQSLGQGPEFLIYFQGTGAADDSGLPNDRFFAVRPEGSVSTLKIQRTERGDSAVYLCASSVQGNNYEQYFGPGTRLTVT.

The J gene is TRBJ2-1, the V gene TRBV6-4, with 10 bases matching TRBD2. This CDR3 is 13 amino acids long. The ends lost 2 bases at V and 12 bases at J; junction bases unmatched: 4. Germline V CDR1 and CDR2: MRHNA, SNTAGT. The CDR3 loop reads CASSDASGSLQFF. The CDR3 region has the DNA TGTGCCAGCAGTGACGCTAGCGGGAGTCTGCAGTTCTTC.

The chain employs TRBV7-3 and TRBJ2-3, with TRBD2 identical over 10 bases. The V segment lost 4 bases and the J segment 4 bases; nucleotides outside the gene matches: 2. The germline V gene encodes CDR1 SGHTA and CDR2 FQGTGA. The CDR3 is made up of 14 amino acids. CDR3 amino acids: CASSSGLASDTQYF. In DNA form, the CDR3 reads TGTGCCAGCAGCTCGGGACTAGCGTCAGATACGCAGTATTTT.

This clone was recorded only once. The chain combines TRBV5-6 with TRBJ2-7, with 11 bases lining up with TRBD2. V lost 3 bases to trimming and J lost 3 bases; unmatched junction nucleotides: 5. The CDR3 is 15 residues long. The V gene's germline CDR1 is SGHDT and CDR2 YYEEEE. CDR3 nucleotide sequence: TGTGCCAGCAGCTGTTGCCTAGCGGGAGGCTACGAGCAGTACTTC. The encoded protein is CASSCCLAGGYEQYF.

This clone was found a few times. This chain links TRBV7-9 with TRBJ2-2; TRBD2 agrees at 10 bases. Looked up from germline, CDR1 is SEHNR and CDR2 is FQNEAQ (reference sequence). With 6 bases clipped from V and 7 bases from J, the junction kept 11 bases outside the gene matches. This CDR3 is 16 amino acids long. The DNA for the CDR3 is TGTGCCAGCAGATCCAGAGGGCTAGCGGGGGTCGGGGAGCTGTTTTTT. Translated, it gives CASRSRGLAGVGELFF.

The chain carries TRBV10-2 and TRBJ2-2, with D uncertain. Deletions cut 6 bases from V and 3 bases from J, with 8 bases between. Germline V lookup: CDR1 WSHSY, CDR2 SAAADI. The CDR3 contains 13 residues. The CDR3 DNA reads as TGCGCCAGCAGATTCGACTACACCGGGGAGCTGTTTTTT. Translation: CASRFDYTGELFF.

The gene calls are TRBV5-4 and TRBJ2-2, with D perhaps TRBD1 (7 bases). Germline values: CDR1 SGHNT, CDR2 YYREEE (reference sequence). Trimming cost V 2 bases and J 11 bases, with 22 bases left between them. CDR3 length equals 16 residues. CDR3 DNA sequence: TGTGCCAGCAGCTTTCCCCAGGGGGAAGATAGCGGAGAGCTGTTTTTT. Translated: CASSFPQGEDSGELFF. The full variable domain, in which reference TRBV5-4 and TRBJ2-2 provide the parts outside the CDR3, is ETGVTQSPTHLIKTRGQQVTLRCSSQSGHNTVSWYQQALGQGPQFIFQYYREEENGRGNFPPRFSGLQFPNYSSELNVNALELDDSALYLCASSFPQGEDSGELFFGEGSRLTVL.

The chain has TRBV24-1 and TRBJ2-6; D ambiguous. The germline CDR1 and CDR2 sequences are KGHDR and SFDVKD. The CDR3 extends over 13 amino acids. V lost 4 bases and J lost 1, with 1 base in between. The CDR3 region has the DNA TGTGCCACCAGTGAGTCTGGGGCCAACGTCCTGACTTTC. Encoded protein: CATSESGANVLTF.

This chain links TRBV6-5 with TRBJ2-7; possibly TRBD1 for D (6 bases). The CDR3 sequence is 13 residues long. Deletions cut 6 bases from V and 3 bases from J, with 12 bases between. Germline V CDR1 and CDR2: MNHEY, SVGAGI. In DNA, the CDR3 is TGTGCCAGCAGACAGGGTCAAAACTACGAGCAGTACTTC. Its protein product is CASRQGQNYEQYF.

The chain is built from TRBV12-3 or TRBV12-4 and TRBJ2-1; D remains unclear. Trimming left V 2 bases short and J 5 bases short, with 7 bases between. CDR3 length: 13 amino acids. The CDR3 nucleotides are TGTGCCAGCAGTTTATATGGGGACAATGAGCAGTTCTTC. Translating gives CASSLYGDNEQFF.

The chain links TRBV6-5 to TRBJ2-7, with TRBD2 as a possible D gene (6 bases). V was pared by 5 bases and J by 2 bases, with 13 bases between. This CDR3 has 14 amino acids. The V gene's germline CDR1 is MNHEY and CDR2 SVGAGI. The CDR3 region is CASSPGDGPYEQYF. The CDR3 DNA is TGTGCCAGCAGTCCGGGGGACGGACCCTACGAGCAGTACTTC.

This chain connects TRBV11-3 to TRBJ1-5; TRBD1 agrees at 9 bases. The CDR3 runs 17 residues. Germline-derived CDR1 and CDR2 are SGHNT and YENEEA. Germline trimming cut 0 bases from V and 6 bases from J; bases unmatched to any gene: 9. CDR3 region: CASSLDPRGQGRQPQHF. The CDR3, as DNA: TGTGCCAGCAGCTTAGACCCTCGGGGACAGGGCCGTCAGCCCCAGCATTTT.

This clone showed up just once. The chain links TRBV7-6 to TRBJ1-6; D may be TRBD1 (5 bases). The V end was cut by 5 bases, the J end by 5 bases, with 19 bases between. Germline CDR1 reads SGHVS; CDR2 reads FNYEAQ. This CDR3 region has 17 residues. The CDR3 reads CASSPTRGSTDNSPLHF. The CDR3 coding sequence is TGTGCCAGCAGCCCGACCCGGGGCTCGACAGATAATTCACCCCTCCACTTT.

This clone showed up just a few times. The chain carries TRBV10-1 and TRBJ1-1, with D hard to call. This CDR3 contains 13 residues. Germline V CDR1 and CDR2: WNHNN, SYGVQD (reference sequence). Trimming cost V 3 bases and J 2 bases, with 7 bases left between them. The CDR3 here is CASSDSDNTEAFF. The CDR3 nucleotides are TGCGCCAGCAGTGACTCGGACAACACTGAAGCTTTCTTT.

DNA of the CDR3: TGTGCCAGCAGTTCTGGGACAGCTAACAATGAGCAGTTCTTC. Translation gives CASSSGTANNEQFF. The chain is built from TRBV6-2 or TRBV6-3 and TRBJ2-1, with 7 positions matching TRBD1. J was trimmed by 5 bases and V by 4 bases; bases with no gene match: 5. Per the germline V gene, CDR1 is MNHEY and CDR2 is SVGEGT. CDR3 length: 14 amino acids.

The count of this clone is one. The same CDR3 arises from other DNA sequences in this sample as well. The chain is built from TRBV4-3 and TRBJ1-6, with D possibly matching TRBD1 (5 bases). V was cut by 1 base and J by 10 bases, with 11 bases left in between. Germline V lookup: CDR1 LGHNA, CDR2 YSLEER. This CDR3 spans 14 amino acids. In nucleotides, the CDR3 is TGCGCCAGCAGCCAAGGCCAGGGTGGCTCACCCCTCCACTTT. This gives the protein CASSQGQGGSPLHF.

The CDR3 coding sequence is TGTGCCAGCAGTGAAAATTTGACAGGGAAAAACATTCAGTACTTC. Translated: CASSENLTGKNIQYF. J is TRBJ2-4 and V is TRBV6-1; 7 positions agree with TRBD1. CDR1 is MNHNS and CDR2 is SASEGT in the germline V gene. Trimming removed 2 bases from V and 4 bases from J; junction bases left unmatched: 5. There are 15 residues in the CDR3.

V gene TRBV21-1 combines with J gene TRBJ1-2. TRBV21-1 is a listed pseudogene. This CDR3 contains 14 residues. For the CDR3, the DNA is TGTGCCAGCAGCAACGGGGACCCTCCCTATGGCTACACCTTC. Translation gives CASSNGDPPYGYTF.

The chain employs TRBV24-1 and TRBJ2-1, with TRBD2 identical over 10 bases. CDR3 length: 20 residues. Germline trimming cut 4 bases from V and 2 bases from J; bases unmatched to any gene: 16. CDR1 is KGHDR and CDR2 is SFDVKD in the germline V gene. The CDR3 here is CATSDLTSGPPGGAYNEQFF. DNA of the CDR3: TGTGCCACCAGTGACCTGACTAGCGGGCCTCCGGGAGGCGCCTACAATGAGCAGTTCTTC.

The chain has TRBV10-2 and TRBJ1-2; D remains unclear. The CDR3 loop spans 14 amino acids. The V and J ends lost 4 bases and 3 bases respectively, with 12 bases between them. CDR1 WSHSY and CDR2 SAAADI come from the germline V gene. This CDR3 reads CASSGGSWDYGYTF. The CDR3 DNA follows: TGCGCCAGCAGTGGAGGCTCATGGGACTATGGCTACACCTTC.

This chain connects TRBV5-5 to TRBJ1-1; D is possibly TRBD1 (6 bases). V was clipped by 3 bases and J by 4 bases, with 22 bases between them. This CDR3 has 17 residues. Per the germline V gene, CDR1 is SGHKS and CDR2 is YYEKEE (reference sequence). In DNA, the CDR3 is TGTGCCAGCAGCTCCTTGATGGGGGGGCGCTGGGGCACTGAAGCTTTCTTT. Its translation is CASSSLMGGRWGTEAFF.